This TCR beta chain was observed in a study of cytomegalovirus exposure and HLA in healthy donors. Some clones are missing from TCRdb's copy, which holds only in-frame ones; the method was immunoSEQ multiplex PCR. The profile shows about 98,000 clones, roughly 87% of them singletons. CDR1 is MNHEY and CDR2 is SMNVEV in the germline V gene (reference sequence). V lost 5 bases to trimming and J lost 5 bases, with 10 bases between them. This CDR3 spans 12 amino acids. This clone was seen just once. The rearrangement links TRBV27 to TRBJ2-7; D perhaps matches TRBD1 (6 bases). The sequence was collected from a young man in good health and CMV-seropositive. Input material: PBMCs. CDR3 nucleotide sequence: TGTGCCAGCAGTACAGGGACCCACGAGCAGTACTTC. The encoded protein is CASSTGTHEQYF.